One sample yielded the 14 T cell receptor beta chains listed below, sequenced in a study of T-cell reconstitution after alpha-beta-depleted transplantation in children. The TCRbeta library was prepared with unique molecular identifiers. One entry per CDR3 protein results from TCRdb running MiXCR on the PCR reads. The sample holds about 250,000 distinct CDR3 sequences, 24% seen once. The input for sequencing was PBMCs, mostly from graft donor cells, taken 360 days after TCRalphabeta/CD19-depleted stem cell transplant. The receptors were sampled from a female patient aged 2-9 years who had a stem cell transplant for congenital amegakaryocytic thrombocytopenia, so the T cells may come from the graft donor.

This clonotype has a count of ten or more. V and J are TRBV20-1 and TRBJ1-4; D unclear. Germline CDR1 DFQATT, CDR2 SNEGSKA (reference sequence). Trimming left V 4 bases short and J 0 bases short, with 9 bases between. CDR3 length: 14 amino acids. The CDR3 spells CSAKSVATNEKLFF. The CDR3 bases are TGCAGTGCTAAGTCAGTTGCAACTAATGAAAAACTGTTTTTT.

This clonotype occurred a few times. This sequence joins TRBV4-3 and TRBJ2-2; 8 nucleotides agree with TRBD1. The CDR3 is 15 residues long. Germline V gene sequence: CDR1 LGHNA, CDR2 YSLEER. Trimming took 3 bases from V and 10 from J; bases not matched to a gene: 10. CDR3 residues: CASSQIRDRSAELFF. Written as DNA, the CDR3 is TGCGCCAGCAGCCAGATCCGGGACAGGTCTGCGGAGCTGTTTTTT.

This clonotype was picked up many times. The rearrangement joins TRBV29-1 to TRBJ2-5, with TRBD2 matching over 7 bases. V gave up 3 bases and J gave up 4 bases; unmatched junction bases: 11. The CDR3 totals 15 residues. Germline loops: CDR1 SQVTM, CDR2 ANQGSEA. The DNA for the CDR3 is TGCAGCGTTGACTTGGCGGGAGCCGCGGGAGAGACCCAGTACTTC. It encodes CSVDLAGAAGETQYF.

The chain has TRBV20-1 and TRBJ2-7; D might be TRBD1 (6 bases). V lost 1 base and J lost 3, with 19 bases in between. The CDR3 has 16 residues. CDR1 and CDR2 (germline): DFQATT, SNEGSKA (reference sequence). DNA for the CDR3: TGCAGTGCTAGAGCCGAGTCTCCGGGACATTTCTACGAGCAGTACTTC. Its protein product is CSARAESPGHFYEQYF.

Only a few counts were recorded for this clonotype. The chain links TRBV15 to TRBJ2-5, with unresolved D. Germline CDR1 is LNHNV and CDR2 is YYDKDF (reference sequence). Deletions cut 0 bases from V and 2 bases from J, with 7 bases between. There are 14 residues in the CDR3. CDR3 sequence (DNA): TGTGCCACCAGCAGAGAGCTGGCTCAAGAGACCCAGTACTTC. It is translated as CATSRELAQETQYF.

This clonotype was counted only a few times. V is TRBV20-1 and J is TRBJ2-7; tentatively, D is TRBD1 (5 bases). The CDR3 spans 12 residues. Trimming cost V 2 bases and J 1 base, with 6 bases left between them. The germline CDR1 and CDR2 sequences are DFQATT and SNEGSKA (reference sequence). CDR3 in amino acids: CSARQGSYEQYF. In DNA form, the CDR3 reads TGCAGTGCTAGACAGGGATCCTACGAGCAGTACTTC.

This clonotype was seen a few times. The chain combines TRBV29-1 with TRBJ2-7, with 10 bases that match TRBD1. The germline CDR1 and CDR2 sequences are SQVTM and ANQGSEA. The CDR3 spans 13 residues. After removal of 7 bases from V and 2 bases from J, the junction contained 5 bases not matched to a gene. DNA for the CDR3: TGCAGCGCCCGGACAGGGGGGACCTACGAGCAGTACTTC. Its protein is CSARTGGTYEQYF.

In this sample, this clonotype turned up many times. The V and J genes are TRBV12-3 or TRBV12-4 and TRBJ2-1, with 8 bases lining up with TRBD2. The CDR3 sequence is 15 residues long. J gave up 6 bases and V 5 bases, and 9 bases lay outside the gene matches. CDR3 sequence (DNA): TGTGCCAGCAGTCCCCGCCGGGGGGGGAGCAATGAGCAGTTCTTC. It is translated as CASSPRRGGSNEQFF.

The chain joins TRBV30 to TRBJ2-1; no reliable D call. V was pared by 1 base and J by 5 bases, with 3 bases between. The CDR3 loop spans 11 amino acids. CDR1 GTSNPN and CDR2 SVGIG come from the germline V gene (reference sequence). The DNA of the CDR3 is TGTGCCTGGAGTGAGAACAATGAGCAGTTCTTC. Translation: CAWSENNEQFF.

The chain has TRBV4-1 and TRBJ2-1, with D perhaps given as TRBD1 or TRBD2 (5 bases each). Trimming cost V 4 bases and J 5 bases, with 15 bases left between them. This CDR3 has 15 amino acids. In germline, CDR1 is MGHRA, CDR2 YSYEKL. This CDR3 is CASSRPRDGNNEQFF. The DNA for the CDR3 is TGCGCCAGCAGCCGACCTCGGGACGGCAACAATGAGCAGTTCTTC.

J is TRBJ2-2 and V is TRBV7-6; TRBD1 matches 9 bases. The CDR3 consists of 17 residues. V was pared by 5 bases and J by 6 bases, with 13 bases of the junction left unmatched. Germline lookup yields CDR1 SGHVS and CDR2 FNYEAQ. CDR3 sequence (DNA): TGTGCCAGCAGCCGGATATACAGGGGGCGCTGGTCCGGGGAGCTGTTTTTT. It translates to CASSRIYRGRWSGELFF.

The CDR3, as DNA: TGCAGCGTCTACGAAGGAACAGGGATCTGGCCCATTGAAGCTTTCTTT. This gives the protein CSVYEGTGIWPIEAFF. The rearrangement joins TRBV29-1 to TRBJ1-1, with a weak D call TRBD1 (6 bases). The CDR3 covers 16 residues. The germline V gene has CDR1 SQVTM and CDR2 ANQGSEA. Trimming left V 6 bases short and J 7 bases short, with 27 bases between.

CDR3 region: CASSPPLRGAYEQYF. CDR3 coding DNA: TGTGCCAGCAGCCCCCCCCTGAGGGGTGCCTACGAGCAGTACTTC. This rearrangement joins TRBV4-2 to TRBJ2-7; possibly TRBD1 or TRBD2 for D (5 bases each). This CDR3 has 15 amino acids. Per the germline V gene, CDR1 is LGHNA and CDR2 is YNFKEQ. V dropped 4 bases and J dropped 2 bases, with 15 bases sitting between them.

A few counts support this clonotype. This chain connects TRBV18 to TRBJ2-1; TRBD2 matches 7 bases. The CDR3 has 14 amino acids. Germline V lookup: CDR1 KGHSH, CDR2 LQKENI. The V and J ends lost 3 bases and 8 bases, in that order; junction bases with no gene match: 7. CDR3 bases: TGTGCCAGCTCACCTTGGGGAGGGCACGATGAGCAGTTCTTC. This encodes CASSPWGGHDEQFF.